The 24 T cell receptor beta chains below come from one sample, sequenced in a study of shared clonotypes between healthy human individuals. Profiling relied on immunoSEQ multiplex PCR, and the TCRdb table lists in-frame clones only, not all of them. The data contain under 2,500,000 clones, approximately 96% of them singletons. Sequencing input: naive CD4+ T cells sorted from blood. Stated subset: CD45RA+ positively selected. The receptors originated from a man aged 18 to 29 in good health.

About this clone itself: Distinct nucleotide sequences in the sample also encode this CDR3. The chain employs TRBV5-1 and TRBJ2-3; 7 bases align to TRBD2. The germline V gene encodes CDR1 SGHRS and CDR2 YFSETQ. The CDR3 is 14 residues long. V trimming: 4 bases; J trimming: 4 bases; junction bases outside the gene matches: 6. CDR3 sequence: CASSLGSGADTQYF. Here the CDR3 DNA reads TGCGCCAGCAGCCTTGGGAGCGGGGCAGATACGCAGTATTTT.

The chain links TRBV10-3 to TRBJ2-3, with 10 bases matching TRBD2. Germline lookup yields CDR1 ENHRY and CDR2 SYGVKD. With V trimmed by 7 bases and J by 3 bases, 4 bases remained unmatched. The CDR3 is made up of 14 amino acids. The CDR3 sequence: CAITPSGGTDTQYF. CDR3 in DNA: TGTGCCATCACCCCTAGCGGGGGAACAGATACGCAGTATTTT.

The CDR3 DNA sequence: TGTGCCAGTAGTCTTCGGATTGCCCTAGGGCAGTACTTC. It specifies CASSLRIALGQYF. The V and J genes are TRBV19 and TRBJ2-7; no reliable D call. This CDR3 contains 13 residues. The V end was cut by 5 bases, the J end by 9 bases, with 17 bases between. The germline V gene encodes CDR1 LNHDA and CDR2 SQIVND (reference sequence).

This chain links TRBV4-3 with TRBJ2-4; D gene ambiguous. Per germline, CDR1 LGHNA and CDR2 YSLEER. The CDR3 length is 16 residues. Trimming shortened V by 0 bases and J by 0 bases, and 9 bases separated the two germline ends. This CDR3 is CASSQDPAVAKNIQYF. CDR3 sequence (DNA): TGCGCCAGCAGCCAAGATCCGGCAGTAGCCAAAAACATTCAGTACTTC.

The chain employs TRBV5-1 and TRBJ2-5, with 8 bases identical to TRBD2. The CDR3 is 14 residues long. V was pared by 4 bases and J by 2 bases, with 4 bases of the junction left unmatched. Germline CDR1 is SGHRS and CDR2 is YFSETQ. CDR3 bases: TGCGCCAGCAGCCGAATAGCGGGACAAGAGACCCAGTACTTC. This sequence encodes CASSRIAGQETQYF.

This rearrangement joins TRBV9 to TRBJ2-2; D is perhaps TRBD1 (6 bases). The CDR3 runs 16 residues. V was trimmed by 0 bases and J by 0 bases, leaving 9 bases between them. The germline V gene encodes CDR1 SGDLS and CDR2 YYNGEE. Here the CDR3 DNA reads TGTGCCAGCAGCGTAGTTGGACAGCCGAACACCGGGGAGCTGTTTTTT. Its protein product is CASSVVGQPNTGELFF.

The CDR3 coding sequence is TGTGCCAGACTAGTTTCCCTGGGACACTCCTACGAGCAGTACTTC. Translated, it gives CARLVSLGHSYEQYF. The chain combines TRBV6-5 with TRBJ2-7, with a weak D call TRBD1 (6 bases). V was trimmed by 9 bases and J by 0 bases, leaving 18 bases between them. Per the germline V gene, CDR1 is MNHEY and CDR2 is SVGAGI. The CDR3 loop spans 15 amino acids.

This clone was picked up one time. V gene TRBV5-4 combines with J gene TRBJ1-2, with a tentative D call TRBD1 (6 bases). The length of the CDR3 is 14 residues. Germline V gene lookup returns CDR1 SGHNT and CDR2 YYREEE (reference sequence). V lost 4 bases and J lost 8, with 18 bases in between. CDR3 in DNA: TGTGCCAGCAGCGCCCACTCAGGGGCGAACGGCTACACCTTC. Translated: CASSAHSGANGYTF.

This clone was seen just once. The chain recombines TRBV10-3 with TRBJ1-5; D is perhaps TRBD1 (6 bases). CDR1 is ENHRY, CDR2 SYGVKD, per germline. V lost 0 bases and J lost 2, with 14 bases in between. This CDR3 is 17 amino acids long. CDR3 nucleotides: TGTGCCATCAGTGAGTCGATACAGGGAGGGCGCAATCAGCCCCAGCATTTT. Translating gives CAISESIQGGRNQPQHF.

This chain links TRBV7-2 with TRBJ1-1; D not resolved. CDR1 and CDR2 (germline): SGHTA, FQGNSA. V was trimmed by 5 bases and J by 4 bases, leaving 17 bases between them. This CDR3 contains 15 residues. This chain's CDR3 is CASSLLRGGSTEAFF. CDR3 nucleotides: TGTGCCAGCAGCCTACTGCGGGGAGGCAGCACTGAAGCTTTCTTT.

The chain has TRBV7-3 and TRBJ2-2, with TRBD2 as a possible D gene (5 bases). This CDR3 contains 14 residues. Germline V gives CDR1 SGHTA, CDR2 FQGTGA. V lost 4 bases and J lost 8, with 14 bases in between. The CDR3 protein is CASSSGLLTGELFF. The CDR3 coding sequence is TGTGCCAGCAGCTCCGGACTCCTGACTGGGGAGCTGTTTTTT. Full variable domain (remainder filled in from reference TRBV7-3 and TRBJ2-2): GAGVSQTPSNKVTEKGKYVELRCDPISGHTALYWYRQSLGQGPEFLIYFQGTGAADDSGLPNDRFFAVRPEGSVSTLKIQRTERGDSAVYLCASSSGLLTGELFFGEGSRLTVL.

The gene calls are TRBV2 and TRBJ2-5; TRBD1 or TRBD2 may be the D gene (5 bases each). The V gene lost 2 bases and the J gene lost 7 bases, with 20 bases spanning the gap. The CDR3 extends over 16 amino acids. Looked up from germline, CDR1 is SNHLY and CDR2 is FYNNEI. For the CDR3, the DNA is TGTGCCAGCAGTGAATCTAGGGGCGGGCTCGCGGGGACCCAGTACTTC. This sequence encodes CASSESRGGLAGTQYF. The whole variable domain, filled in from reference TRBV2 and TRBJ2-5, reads EPEVTQTPSHQVTQMGQEVILRCVPISNHLYFYWYRQILGQKVEFLVSFYNNEISEKSEIFDDQFSVERPDGSNFTLKIRSTKLEDSAMYFCASSESRGGLAGTQYFGPGTRLLVL.

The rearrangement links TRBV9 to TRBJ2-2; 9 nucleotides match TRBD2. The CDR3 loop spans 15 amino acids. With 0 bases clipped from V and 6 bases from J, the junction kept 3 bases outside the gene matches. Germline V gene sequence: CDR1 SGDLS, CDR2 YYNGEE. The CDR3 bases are TGTGCCAGCAGCGTAGGTACTAGCGGGCCCGGGGAGCTGTTTTTT. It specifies CASSVGTSGPGELFF.

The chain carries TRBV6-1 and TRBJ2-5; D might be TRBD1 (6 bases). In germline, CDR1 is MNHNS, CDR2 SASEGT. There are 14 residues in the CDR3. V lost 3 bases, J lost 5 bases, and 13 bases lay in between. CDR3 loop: CASSEGATRETQYF. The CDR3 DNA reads TGTGCCAGCAGTGAGGGGGCTACTAGGGAGACCCAGTACTTC.

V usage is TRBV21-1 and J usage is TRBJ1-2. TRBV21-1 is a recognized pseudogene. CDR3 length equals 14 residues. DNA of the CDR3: TGTGCCAGCAGCAAAGGAGGGGGGCTAGCTGGCTACACCTTC. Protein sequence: CASSKGGGLAGYTF.

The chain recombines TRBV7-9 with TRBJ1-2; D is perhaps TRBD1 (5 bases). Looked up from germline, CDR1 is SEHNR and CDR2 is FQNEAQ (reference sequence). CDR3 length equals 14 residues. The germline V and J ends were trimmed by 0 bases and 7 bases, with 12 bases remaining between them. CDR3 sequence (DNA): TGTGCCAGCAGCTTAGCTCCGGGACTCGGTGGCTACACCTTC. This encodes CASSLAPGLGGYTF. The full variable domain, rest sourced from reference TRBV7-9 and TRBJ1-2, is DTGVSQNPRHKITKRGQNVTFRCDPISEHNRLYWYRQTLGQGPEFLTYFQNEAQLEKSRLLSDRFSAERPKGSFSTLEIQRTEQGDSAMYLCASSLAPGLGGYTFGSGTRLTVV.

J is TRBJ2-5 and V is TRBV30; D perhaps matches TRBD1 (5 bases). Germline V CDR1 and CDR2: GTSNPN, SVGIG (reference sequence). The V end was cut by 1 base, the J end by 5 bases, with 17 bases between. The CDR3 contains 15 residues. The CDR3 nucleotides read TGTGCCTGGAGTGAGGGGAACGGCTCCGGGGAGACCCAGTACTTC. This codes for CAWSEGNGSGETQYF.

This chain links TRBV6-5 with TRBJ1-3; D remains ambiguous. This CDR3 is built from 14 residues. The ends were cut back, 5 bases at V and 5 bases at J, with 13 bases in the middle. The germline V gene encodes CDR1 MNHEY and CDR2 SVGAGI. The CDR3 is CASSKREHRNTIYF. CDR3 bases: TGTGCCAGCAGTAAGAGGGAGCATAGAAACACCATATATTTT.

The CDR3 nucleotides are TGTGCCAGTAGGCCGGAGCATAGCAATCAGCCCCAGCATTTT. It encodes CASRPEHSNQPQHF. V usage is TRBV6-5 and J usage is TRBJ1-5; D is undetermined. Trimming cost V 9 bases and J 0 bases, with 12 bases left between them. Germline CDR1 and CDR2: MNHEY and SVGAGI. The CDR3 consists of 14 residues.

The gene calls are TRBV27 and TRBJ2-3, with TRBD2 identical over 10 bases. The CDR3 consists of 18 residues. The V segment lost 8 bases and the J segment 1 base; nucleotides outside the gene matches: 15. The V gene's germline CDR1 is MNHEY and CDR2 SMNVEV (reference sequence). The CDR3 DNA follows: TGTGCCAGCTCGACCTACTGGACTAGCGGTGGTGGCACAGATACGCAGTATTTT. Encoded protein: CASSTYWTSGGGTDTQYF.

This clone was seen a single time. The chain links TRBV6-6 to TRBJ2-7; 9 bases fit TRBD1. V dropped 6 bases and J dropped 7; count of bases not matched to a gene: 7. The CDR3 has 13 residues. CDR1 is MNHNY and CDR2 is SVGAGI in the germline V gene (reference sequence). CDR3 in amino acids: CASRGQGLFEQYF. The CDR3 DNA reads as TGTGCCAGCAGGGGACAGGGCCTTTTTGAGCAGTACTTC.

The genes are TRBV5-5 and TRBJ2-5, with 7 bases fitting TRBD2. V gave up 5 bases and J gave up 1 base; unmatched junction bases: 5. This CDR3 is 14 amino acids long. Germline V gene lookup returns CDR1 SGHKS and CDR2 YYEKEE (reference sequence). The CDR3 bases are TGTGCCAGCAGTTGGGGCGGGGGCCAAGAGACCCAGTACTTC. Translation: CASSWGGGQETQYF.

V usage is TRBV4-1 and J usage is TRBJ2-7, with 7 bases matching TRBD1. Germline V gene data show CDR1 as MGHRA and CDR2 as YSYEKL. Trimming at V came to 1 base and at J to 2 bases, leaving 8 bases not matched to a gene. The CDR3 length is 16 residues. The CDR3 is CASSQVPGQTAYEQYF. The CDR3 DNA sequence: TGCGCCAGCAGCCAAGTTCCGGGACAGACGGCCTACGAGCAGTACTTC.

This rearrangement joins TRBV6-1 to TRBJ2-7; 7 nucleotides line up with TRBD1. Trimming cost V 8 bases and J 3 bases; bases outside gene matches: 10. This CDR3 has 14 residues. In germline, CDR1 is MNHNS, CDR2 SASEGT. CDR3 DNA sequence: TGTGCCAGCCAAGCCGGGACAGCACTCTACGAGCAGTACTTC. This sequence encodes CASQAGTALYEQYF.